The 17 T cell receptor beta chains below come from one sample, sequenced in a study of post-analysis software for immune sequencing data (dated by TCRdb to between 2015 and 2017). Findings and caveats that apply to the study as a whole: A handful of TRBV segments, including TRBV5-6, TRBV5-1 and TRBV20-1, were significantly more frequent in patients than controls.

Which antigens these TCRs recognize remains unknown. Library construction relied on PCR. The instrument given in TCRdb is Illumina HiSeq 2500. Unique molecular identifiers were incorporated into TCR beta cDNA libraries to reduce PCR and sequencing biases. TCRdb reprocessed the public reads (quality trimming at Q25 with fastp, clone calling with MiXCR) and kept in-frame beta chains. Each entry is one CDR3 protein sequence, shown with its most common DNA and genes. The table for this sample lists about 260,000 distinct CDR3 sequences; about 38% of them were counted only once. The top ten constitute roughly 4.8% of the sample. The sequencing input was blood. All receptors come from a girl aged 10 to 17 with multiple sclerosis.

This clonotype showed up just a few times. This chain uses TRBV5-4 with TRBJ2-3; 9 bases match TRBD2. The CDR3 is made up of 16 amino acids. V gave up 0 bases and J gave up 3 bases; unmatched junction bases: 5. Germline values: CDR1 SGHNT, CDR2 YYREEE (reference sequence). As DNA, the CDR3 is TGTGCCAGCAGCTTGGCAGGTAGCGGGGGAACAGATACGCAGTATTTT. Amino acid sequence: CASSLAGSGGTDTQYF.

The V call is TRBV29-1, the J call TRBJ2-2; D gene unclear. Germline V lookup: CDR1 SQVTM, CDR2 ANQGSEA. The ends were cut back, 4 bases at V and 6 bases at J, with 6 bases in the middle. This CDR3 has 11 residues. The CDR3 loop is CSVVRAGELFF. The CDR3 DNA reads TGCAGCGTTGTTAGGGCCGGGGAGCTGTTTTTT.

This rearrangement joins TRBV12-3 or TRBV12-4 to TRBJ1-3, with unresolved D. The CDR3 contains 16 residues. The ends were cut back, 1 base at V and 0 bases at J, with 10 bases in the middle. This CDR3 reads CASSLGAASSGNTIYF. The CDR3 region has the DNA TGTGCCAGCAGTTTAGGAGCGGCAAGCTCTGGAAACACCATATATTTT.

This clonotype was detected only a few times. This chain joins TRBV4-2 and TRBJ2-2; D is possibly TRBD2 (6 bases). Between the trimmed V and J ends, which lost 0 bases and 0 bases, there was a span of 14 bases. Germline-derived CDR1 and CDR2 are LGHNA and YNFKEQ. The CDR3 sequence is 18 residues long. This CDR3 reads CASSQDRLAPANTGELFF. CDR3 in DNA: TGTGCCAGCAGCCAAGATAGGCTAGCGCCCGCGAACACCGGGGAGCTGTTTTTT.

In its sample, this clonotype was seen many times. The chain's CDR3 is CASSPGARPGTEAFF. The CDR3, as DNA: TGCGCCAGCAGCCCAGGGGCGCGCCCCGGCACTGAAGCTTTCTTT. The chain combines TRBV4-1 with TRBJ1-1, with a tentative D call TRBD1 (6 bases). Trimming removed 4 bases at V and 4 bases at J, with 16 bases between. Per germline, CDR1 MGHRA and CDR2 YSYEKL. This CDR3 has 15 residues.

The V and J genes are TRBV13 and TRBJ2-1; D perhaps matches TRBD2 (5 bases). The V gene lost 5 bases and the J gene lost 2 bases, with 13 bases spanning the gap. CDR1 and CDR2 (germline): PRHDT, FYEKMQ (reference sequence). This CDR3 contains 15 residues. In nucleotides, the CDR3 is TGTGCCAGCAGCAACGGACTGACCGCCTACAATGAGCAGTTCTTC. The encoded protein is CASSNGLTAYNEQFF.

The sample holds many counts of this clonotype. The rearrangement joins TRBV11-2 to TRBJ2-3; D call uncertain. Trimming removed 4 bases from V and 5 bases from J, with 13 bases in between. Germline values: CDR1 SGHAT, CDR2 FQNNGV. This CDR3 is built from 14 residues. The CDR3, as DNA: TGTGCCAGCAGCTCGCATTCCAAGGGAGATACGCAGTATTTT. Encoded protein: CASSSHSKGDTQYF.

The chain uses TRBV5-6 and TRBJ2-2, with 7 bases aligning to TRBD1. The CDR3 runs to 16 residues. The J segment lost 2 bases and the V segment lost 7 bases, leaving 11 bases of the junction unmatched. Per germline, CDR1 SGHDT and CDR2 YYEEEE. CDR3 sequence reads: CASGHTGTANTGELFF. The CDR3, as DNA: TGTGCCAGCGGACATACCGGGACAGCCAACACCGGGGAGCTGTTTTTT.

V is TRBV4-1 and J is TRBJ2-7; 8 bases are a match to TRBD1. The CDR3 sequence is 15 residues long. The V gene's germline CDR1 is MGHRA and CDR2 YSYEKL. J gave up 1 base and V 2 bases, and 4 bases lay outside the gene matches. The CDR3 spells CASSQPRTGSYEQYF. CDR3 nucleotides: TGCGCCAGCAGCCAACCTAGGACAGGGTCCTACGAGCAGTACTTC.

The table lists this clonotype with a few counts. The chain uses TRBV9 and TRBJ2-2; 12 bases agree with TRBD2. Germline values: CDR1 SGDLS, CDR2 YYNGEE. The J segment lost 4 bases and the V segment lost 3 bases, leaving 4 bases of the junction unmatched. The CDR3 length is 16 residues. The CDR3 loop is CASSARLAGVTGELFF. CDR3 coding DNA: TGTGCCAGCAGCGCTAGACTAGCGGGAGTCACCGGGGAGCTGTTTTTT. The whole variable domain, filled in from reference TRBV9 and TRBJ2-2, reads DSGVTQTPKHLITATGQRVTLRCSPRSGDLSVYWYQQSLDQGLQFLIQYYNGEERAKGNILERFSAQQFPDLHSELNLSSLELGDSALYFCASSARLAGVTGELFFGEGSRLTVL.

About this clonotype itself: This sequence may be a read error, since a much larger clone differs from it by one base. This chain joins TRBV2 and TRBJ2-1; 8 nucleotides match TRBD2. The J call may be wrong; the DNA end is better matched by TRBJ2-7. The length of the CDR3 is 17 residues. The germline V gene has CDR1 SNHLY and CDR2 FYNNEI. For the CDR3, the DNA is TGTGCCAGCAGTGAAGCGCTTTTAGCGGGGTCCTACAATGAGCAGTACTTC. Residues: CASSEALLAGSYNEQYF.

V gene TRBV12-3 or TRBV12-4 combines with J gene TRBJ1-1, with D maybe TRBD1 (6 bases). The CDR3 loop spans 15 amino acids. The germline V and J ends were trimmed by 3 bases and 1 base, with 12 bases remaining between them. The CDR3 coding sequence is TGTGCCAGCAGTTTTGATGGGGGCAAGAACACTGAAGCTTTCTTT. Translation: CASSFDGGKNTEAFF.

V and J are TRBV6-2 or TRBV6-3 and TRBJ2-3; D perhaps matches TRBD2 (6 bases). The CDR3 runs 16 residues. Per the germline V gene, CDR1 is MNHEY and CDR2 is SVGEGT. Trimming left V 6 bases short and J 1 base short, with 17 bases between. The CDR3 DNA reads as TGTGCCAGCAGACTTGGCCCGGGACTCCGCACAGATACGCAGTATTTT. It yields the protein CASRLGPGLRTDTQYF.

The chain is built from TRBV15 and TRBJ2-1; 8 nucleotides match TRBD2. This CDR3 has 17 residues. CDR1 and CDR2 (germline): LNHNV, YYDKDF (reference sequence). V shed 0 bases and J 7 bases; nucleotides not matched to a gene: 11. CDR3: CATSRDIGTGGGNEQFF. The CDR3 DNA reads TGTGCCACCAGCAGAGATATCGGAACGGGAGGGGGAAATGAGCAGTTCTTC.

This chain joins TRBV5-1 and TRBJ2-7, with D possibly TRBD2 on 6 matching bases. CDR1 and CDR2 (germline): SGHRS, YFSETQ. The CDR3 has 14 amino acids. Deletions cut 0 bases from V and 2 bases from J, with 9 bases between. CDR3 nucleotide sequence: TGCGCCAGCAGCTTGGACGCGGGACCCTACGAGCAGTACGTC. As protein: CASSLDAGPYEQYV.

This clonotype appeared once. The chain combines TRBV20-1 with TRBJ1-2; D remains unclear. Per the germline V gene, CDR1 is DFQATT and CDR2 is SNEGSKA (reference sequence). This CDR3 is built from 12 residues. V was shortened by 5 bases and J by 1 base, with 8 bases between the two germline ends. CDR3 nucleotides: TGCAGTGCTGGAACGTATAACTATGGCTACACCTTC. This gives the protein CSAGTYNYGYTF.

Points on this clonotype: Given a much more abundant clone one base away, this may be a read error. The chain joins TRBV5-6 to TRBJ2-5, with D perhaps TRBD2 (5 bases). Germline CDR1 SGHDT, CDR2 YYEEEE. There are 14 residues in the CDR3. In nucleotides, the CDR3 is TGTGCCAGCAACTTGGAGGCAGTCCAAGAGACCCAGTACTTC. Its protein is CASNLEAVQETQYF.